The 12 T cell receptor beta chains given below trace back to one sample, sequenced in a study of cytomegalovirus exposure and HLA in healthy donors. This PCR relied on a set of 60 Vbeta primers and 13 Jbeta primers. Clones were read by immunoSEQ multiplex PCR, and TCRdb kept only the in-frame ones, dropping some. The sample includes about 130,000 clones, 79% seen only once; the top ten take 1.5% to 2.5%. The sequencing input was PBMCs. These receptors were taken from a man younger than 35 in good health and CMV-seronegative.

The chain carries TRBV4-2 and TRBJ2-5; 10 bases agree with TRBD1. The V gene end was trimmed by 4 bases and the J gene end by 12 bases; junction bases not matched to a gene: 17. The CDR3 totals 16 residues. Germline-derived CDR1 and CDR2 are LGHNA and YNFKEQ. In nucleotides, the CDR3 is TGTGCCAGCAGCCTAGACAGGGGGCCCTTGGAAGGCAGAAAGTACTTC. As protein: CASSLDRGPLEGRKYF.

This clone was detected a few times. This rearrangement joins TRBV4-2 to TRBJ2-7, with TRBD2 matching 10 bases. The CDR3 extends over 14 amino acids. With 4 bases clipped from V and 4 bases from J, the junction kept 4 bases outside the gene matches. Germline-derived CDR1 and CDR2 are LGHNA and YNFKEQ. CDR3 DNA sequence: TGTGCCAGCAGCCCGGGACTAGCGAGTTACGAGCAGTACGTC. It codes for CASSPGLASYEQYV.

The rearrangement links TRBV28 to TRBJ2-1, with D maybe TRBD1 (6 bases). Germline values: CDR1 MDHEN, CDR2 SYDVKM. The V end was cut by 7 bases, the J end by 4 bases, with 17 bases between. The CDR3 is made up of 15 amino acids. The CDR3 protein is CASTSGGLTYNEQFF. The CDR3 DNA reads TGTGCCAGCACGTCTGGGGGCCTGACTTACAATGAGCAGTTCTTC. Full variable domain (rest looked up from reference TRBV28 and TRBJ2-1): DVKVTQSSRYLVKRTGEKVFLECVQDMDHENMFWYRQDPGLGLRLIYFSYDVKMKEKGDIPEGYSVSREKKERFSLILESASTNQTSMYLCASTSGGLTYNEQFFGPGTRLTVL.

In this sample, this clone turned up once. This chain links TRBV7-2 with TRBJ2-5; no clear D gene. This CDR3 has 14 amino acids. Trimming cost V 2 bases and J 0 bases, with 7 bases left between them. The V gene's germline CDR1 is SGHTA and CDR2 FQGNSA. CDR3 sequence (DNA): TGTGCCAGCAGCTTATCGGTATACCAAGAGACCCAGTACTTC. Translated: CASSLSVYQETQYF.

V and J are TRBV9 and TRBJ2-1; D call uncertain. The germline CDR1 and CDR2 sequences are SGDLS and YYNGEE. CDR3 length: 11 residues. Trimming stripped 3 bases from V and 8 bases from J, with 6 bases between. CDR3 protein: CASSDSYEQFF. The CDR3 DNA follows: TGTGCCAGCAGCGACAGCTATGAGCAGTTCTTC.

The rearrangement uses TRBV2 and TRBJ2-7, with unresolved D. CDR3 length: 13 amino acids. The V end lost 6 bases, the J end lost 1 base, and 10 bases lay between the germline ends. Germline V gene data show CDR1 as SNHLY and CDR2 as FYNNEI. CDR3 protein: CASRLGSSYEQYF. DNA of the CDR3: TGTGCCAGCAGGCTGGGCAGTTCCTACGAGCAGTACTTC.

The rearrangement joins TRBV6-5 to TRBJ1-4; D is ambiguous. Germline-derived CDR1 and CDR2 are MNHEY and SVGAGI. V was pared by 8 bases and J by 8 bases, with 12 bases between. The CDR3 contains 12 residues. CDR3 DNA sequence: TGTGCCAGCTCCCTACGGGAGGAAAAACTGTTTTTT. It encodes CASSLREEKLFF.

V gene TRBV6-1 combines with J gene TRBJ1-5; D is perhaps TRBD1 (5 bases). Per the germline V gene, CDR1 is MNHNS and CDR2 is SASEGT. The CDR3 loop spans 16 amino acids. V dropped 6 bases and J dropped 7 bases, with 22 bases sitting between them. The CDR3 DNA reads TGTGCCAGCAGGGAACTAGGGACTCCCTCCGGGCAGCCCCAGCATTTT. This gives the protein CASRELGTPSGQPQHF.

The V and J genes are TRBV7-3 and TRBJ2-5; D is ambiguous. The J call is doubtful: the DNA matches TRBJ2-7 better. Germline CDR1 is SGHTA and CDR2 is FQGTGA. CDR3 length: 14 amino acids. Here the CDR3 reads CASSLGNSPYEQYF. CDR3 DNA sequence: TGTGCCAGCAGCTTAGGTAACAGCCCCTACGAGCAGTACTTC.

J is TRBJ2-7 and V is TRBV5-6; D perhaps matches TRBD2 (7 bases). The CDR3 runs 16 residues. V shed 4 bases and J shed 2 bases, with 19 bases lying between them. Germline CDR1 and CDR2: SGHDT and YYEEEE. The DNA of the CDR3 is TGTGCCAGCAGCGGCGACGGGGGGCCGGAAACCTACGAGCAGTACGTC. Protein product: CASSGDGGPETYEQYV.

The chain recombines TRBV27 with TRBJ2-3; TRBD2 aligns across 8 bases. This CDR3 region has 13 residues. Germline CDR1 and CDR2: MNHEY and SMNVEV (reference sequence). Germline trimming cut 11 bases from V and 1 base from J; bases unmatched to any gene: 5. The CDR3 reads CAVQTSGTDTQYF. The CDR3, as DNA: TGTGCCGTACAGACTAGCGGCACAGATACGCAGTATTTT.

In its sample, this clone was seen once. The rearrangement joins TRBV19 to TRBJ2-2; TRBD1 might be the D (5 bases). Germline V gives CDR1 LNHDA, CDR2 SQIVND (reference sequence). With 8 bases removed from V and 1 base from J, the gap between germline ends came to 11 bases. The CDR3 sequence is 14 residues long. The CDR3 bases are TGTGCCAGTGAATGGCAGGGGAACACCGGGGAGCTGTTTTTT. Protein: CASEWQGNTGELFF.